This T cell receptor (beta chain) was documented in a study of response to subunit inactivated influenza vaccine. General study points: Every seasonal influenza vaccination brings in few new T cells, the authors suggested.

About this clonotype: Its antigen remains unidentified.

MiXCR, applied by TCRdb to the RT-PCR reads, yields one record per CDR3 protein. The data contain under 950,000 distinct CDR3 sequences, approximately 22% of them singletons. The origin of this receptor is a man between 50 and 59 years old who received an inactivated influenza vaccine. The sample in question was PBMCs from blood, obtained 4 to 6 days after vaccination.

CDR3 protein: CASSARWGLNSYNEQFF. The CDR3 DNA reads TGTGCCAGCAGCGCAAGGTGGGGACTCAACTCCTACAATGAGCAGTTCTTC. V is TRBV9 and J is TRBJ2-1; perhaps TRBD2 as D (6 bases). V lost 3 bases and J 0 bases, leaving 16 bases between the germline ends. Germline values: CDR1 SGDLS, CDR2 YYNGEE. The CDR3 extends over 17 amino acids.